This section outlines one TCR beta chain sequence together with its context. Its antigen is as yet unknown. This sample is drawn from a study of T cells in Graves' hyperthyroidism and ophthalmopathy. About the study: Peripheral blood was acquired at first diagnosis, ahead of any therapy whatsoever.

Ophthalmopathy cases scored 3 or more on the Clinical Activity Score and 4 or more on NOSPECS grade, with duration below 3 months. Germline CDR1 reads SQVTM; CDR2 reads ANQGSEA. The CDR3 has 13 amino acids. Trimming cost V 4 bases and J 8 bases, with 14 bases left between them. General study findings and limits: Researchers report that a 13 V-J model separated ophthalmopathy from stable hyperthyroidism. Among thyroid clonotypes expanded above 0.001, most also appeared in blood.

What was amplified from RNA transcripts were TCR beta CDR3 regions. The HTBI primer set served for first-round RT-PCR of the TCR CDR3. MiXCR, applied by TCRdb to the multiplex PCR reads, yields one record per CDR3 protein. The sample has around 600,000 distinct CDR3 sequences, 13% to 15% seen once; the top ten hold more than 6%. The specimen was blood. This chain uses TRBV29-1 with TRBJ1-4; the D is unclear. The receptor comes from a woman aged 18-35 years with Graves' ophthalmopathy. The CDR3 spells CSVAGPLREKLFF. CDR3 in DNA: TGCAGCGTTGCCGGGCCTTTGAGAGAAAAACTGTTTTTT.